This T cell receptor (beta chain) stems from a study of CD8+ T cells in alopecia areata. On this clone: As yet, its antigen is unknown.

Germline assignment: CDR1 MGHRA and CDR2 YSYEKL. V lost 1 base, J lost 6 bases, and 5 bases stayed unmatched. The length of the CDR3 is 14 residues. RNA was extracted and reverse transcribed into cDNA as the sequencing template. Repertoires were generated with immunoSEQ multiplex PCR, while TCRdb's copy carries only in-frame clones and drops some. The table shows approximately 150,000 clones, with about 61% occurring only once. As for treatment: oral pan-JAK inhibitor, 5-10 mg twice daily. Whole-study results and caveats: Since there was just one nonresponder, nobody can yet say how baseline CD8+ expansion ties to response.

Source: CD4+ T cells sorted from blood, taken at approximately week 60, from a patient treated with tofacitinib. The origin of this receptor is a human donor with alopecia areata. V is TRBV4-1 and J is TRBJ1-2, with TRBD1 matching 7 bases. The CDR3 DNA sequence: TGCGCCAGCAGCCAAGGACAGGGTCGTGATGGCTACACCTTC. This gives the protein CASSQGQGRDGYTF.